The next 22 T cell receptor beta chains were all read from a single sample in a study of blood T cell repertoires in COVID-19. Data came from immunoSEQ multiplex PCR; TCRdb stores just in-frame clones and leaves some out. The repertoire holds some 340,000 clones, with 90% as singletons. Sequencing was done on a sample of PBMCs or T cells enriched from blood (not recorded which). All receptors derive from a woman aged 25 to 39 who had been exposed to COVID-19.

CDR3: CASSPGQGPSYEQYF. The CDR3 bases are TGTGCCAGCAGCCCGGGACAGGGGCCCTCTTACGAGCAGTACTTC. The J gene is TRBJ2-7, the V gene TRBV11-2; 10 nucleotides agree with TRBD1. Per the germline V gene, CDR1 is SGHAT and CDR2 is FQNNGV. V shed 5 bases and J 4 bases; nucleotides not matched to a gene: 8. The CDR3 runs to 15 residues.

The chain joins TRBV4-1 to TRBJ1-5; D is unclear. Germline V gene data show CDR1 as MGHRA and CDR2 as YSYEKL. V was shortened by 1 base and J by 6 bases, with 13 bases between the two germline ends. The CDR3 has 15 residues. In DNA, the CDR3 is TGCGCCAGCAGCCAAGGCCTTCGGAGTGGTCAGCCCCAGCATTTT. Translation gives CASSQGLRSGQPQHF.

J is TRBJ2-7 and V is TRBV24-1; TRBD2 matches at 7 bases. The CDR3 contains 13 residues. Germline loops: CDR1 KGHDR, CDR2 SFDVKD. V trimming: 3 bases; J trimming: 2 bases; junction bases outside the gene matches: 0. CDR3: CATSDSGTYEQYF. CDR3 in DNA: TGTGCCACCAGTGATAGCGGGACCTACGAGCAGTACTTC.

This clone showed up just once. The chain combines TRBV3-1 (or the pseudogene TRBV3-2) with TRBJ1-2; the match to TRBD1 covers 12 bases. The CDR3 extends over 17 amino acids. Looked up from germline, CDR1 is LGHDT and CDR2 is YNNKEL (reference sequence). J gave up 4 bases and V 3 bases, and 9 bases lay outside the gene matches. CDR3 sequence reads: CASSHSSGTGGPYGYTF. The CDR3 DNA reads TGTGCCAGCAGCCATAGCTCCGGGACAGGGGGCCCCTATGGCTACACCTTC.

This chain links TRBV7-2 with TRBJ2-5; a weak D match, TRBD2 (6 bases). The CDR3 loop spans 15 amino acids. The V gene lost 0 bases and the J gene lost 3 bases, with 11 bases spanning the gap. Germline values: CDR1 SGHTA, CDR2 FQGNSA. The CDR3 sequence is CASSLASASEETQYF. In nucleotides, the CDR3 is TGTGCCAGCAGCTTAGCGTCGGCTAGCGAAGAGACCCAGTACTTC.

This clone was seen a single time. This chain uses TRBV7-9 with TRBJ1-3; no clear D gene. Trimming took off 1 base at V and 11 bases at J, with 12 bases between the two ends. The CDR3 runs 13 residues. The germline CDR1 and CDR2 sequences are SEHNR and FQNEAQ (reference sequence). CDR3 region: CASSLDSQGAIYF. For the CDR3, the DNA is TGTGCCAGCAGCTTAGATTCCCAAGGAGCCATATATTTT.

V is TRBV10-3 and J is TRBJ2-7, with 11 bases matching TRBD1. The trim removed 2 bases at V and 2 bases at J, leaving 8 bases unmatched. The CDR3 covers 17 residues. CDR1 and CDR2 (germline): ENHRY, SYGVKD. The CDR3 DNA reads as TGTGCCATCAGTGAGACAACCGGGACAGGGGGTCCCTACGAGCAGTACTTC. Its protein product is CAISETTGTGGPYEQYF.

This rearrangement joins TRBV5-8 to TRBJ1-5, with D possibly matching TRBD1 (5 bases). The CDR3 consists of 14 residues. V gave up 5 bases and J gave up 5 bases, with 14 bases separating them. CDR1 and CDR2 (germline): SGHTS, YDEGEE. CDR3 residues: CASSSGGGYQPQHF. CDR3 DNA: TGTGCCAGCAGTTCGGGGGGGGGTTATCAGCCCCAGCATTTT.

A remark on this clone: This sample also contains other DNA sequences that code for the same CDR3. The chain carries TRBV24-1 and TRBJ1-1, with TRBD1 matching over 8 bases. The CDR3 loop spans 13 amino acids. CDR1 and CDR2 (germline): KGHDR, SFDVKD. V lost 7 bases to trimming and J lost 2 bases; unmatched junction nucleotides: 2. Here the CDR3 reads CATRDRGNTEAFF. The DNA for the CDR3 is TGTGCCACCAGAGACAGGGGCAACACTGAAGCTTTCTTT.

The chain is built from TRBV15 and TRBJ1-3; maybe TRBD1 (6 bases). Looked up from germline, CDR1 is LNHNV and CDR2 is YYDKDF (reference sequence). The CDR3 covers 15 residues. Deletions cut 6 bases from V and 4 bases from J, with 16 bases between. The CDR3 loop reads CATRRPGETGNTIYF. The CDR3 DNA follows: TGTGCCACCAGGAGGCCAGGGGAAACAGGAAACACCATATATTTT.

The chain employs TRBV7-6 and TRBJ1-2; 10 bases line up with TRBD1. This CDR3 is built from 15 residues. V lost 5 bases, J lost 5 bases, and 8 bases stayed unmatched. Germline V CDR1 and CDR2: SGHVS, FNYEAQ. CDR3 sequence (DNA): TGTGCCAGCAGCCCTGGGACAGGGGCCTTTTATGGCTACACCTTC. This encodes CASSPGTGAFYGYTF.

The chain couples TRBV6-5 to TRBJ2-1, with 8 bases lining up with TRBD1. This CDR3 spans 14 amino acids. Trimming at V came to 6 bases and at J to 2 bases, leaving 3 bases not matched to a gene. From germline, CDR1 is MNHEY and CDR2 SVGAGI. CDR3 in amino acids: CASSSDRAYNEQFF. For the CDR3, the DNA is TGTGCCAGCAGCTCGGACAGGGCCTACAATGAGCAGTTCTTC.

The rearrangement uses TRBV5-6 and TRBJ1-5, with D unresolved. This CDR3 comprises 12 residues. The V gene's germline CDR1 is SGHDT and CDR2 YYEEEE. V was clipped by 4 bases and J by 7 bases, with 9 bases between them. The CDR3 nucleotides read TGTGCCAGCAGCAGAGTAGCCCAGCCCCAGCATTTT. Encoded protein: CASSRVAQPQHF.

This chain's CDR3 is CASSKRQGEYLMNSPLHF. Here the CDR3 DNA reads TGTGCCAGCAGCAAAAGACAGGGGGAGTATCTAATGAATTCACCCCTCCACTTT. This rearrangement joins TRBV21-1 to TRBJ1-6; the table calls TRBD1, which could not be checked here. TRBV21-1 is marked as a pseudogene. The CDR3 is 18 residues long.

This clone is a singleton in its sample. This chain connects TRBV7-2 to TRBJ2-2; TRBD2 matches 8 bases. Germline V gene lookup returns CDR1 SGHTA and CDR2 FQGNSA. The CDR3 sequence is 14 residues long. The V segment lost 3 bases and the J segment 5 bases; nucleotides outside the gene matches: 2. The CDR3 sequence: CASSLGLGTGELFF. The CDR3 DNA follows: TGTGCCAGCAGCTTGGGACTAGGGACCGGGGAGCTGTTTTTT.

This chain connects TRBV5-6 to TRBJ1-3; 7 nucleotides agree with TRBD1. The CDR3 covers 16 residues. The V gene end was trimmed by 4 bases and the J gene end by 2 bases; junction bases not matched to a gene: 9. Germline V gene lookup returns CDR1 SGHDT and CDR2 YYEEEE. The CDR3 spells CASSKALGTAGNTIYF. Written as DNA, the CDR3 is TGTGCCAGCAGCAAGGCGCTCGGGACAGCTGGAAACACCATATATTTT.

V and J are TRBV11-2 and TRBJ1-1, with D maybe TRBD1 (5 bases). Germline V gene sequence: CDR1 SGHAT, CDR2 FQNNGV. V was clipped by 3 bases and J by 1 base, with 9 bases between them. This CDR3 contains 14 residues. CDR3 sequence: CASSFNQGNTEAFF. Here the CDR3 DNA reads TGTGCCAGCAGCTTCAATCAGGGGAACACTGAAGCTTTCTTT. Looking up the rest from reference TRBV11-2 and TRBJ1-1 gives the full variable domain: EAGVAQSPRYKIIEKRQSVAFWCNPISGHATLYWYQQILGQGPKLLIQFQNNGVVDDSQLPKDRFSAERLKGVDSTLKIQPAKLEDSAVYLCASSFNQGNTEAFFGQGTRLTVV.

Of note for this clone: At the DNA level, this CDR3 is encoded by other sequences in the same sample as well. This chain connects TRBV7-2 to TRBJ2-3; TRBD1 aligns across 8 bases. The ends lost 3 bases at V and 5 bases at J; junction bases unmatched: 7. Germline V gene sequence: CDR1 SGHTA, CDR2 FQGNSA. The CDR3 is made up of 15 amino acids. The CDR3 region has the DNA TGTGCCAGCAGCTTCCGGGACAGGTTTCGAGATACGCAGTATTTT. Encoded protein: CASSFRDRFRDTQYF.

This sequence joins TRBV9 and TRBJ1-3; no definite D call. The germline gives CDR1 SGDLS, CDR2 YYNGEE. Deletions cut 3 bases from V and 1 base from J, with 17 bases between. The CDR3 runs to 17 residues. For the CDR3, the DNA is TGTGCCAGCAGCGCCCCAGTAGGCGGGGAATCTGGAAACACCATATATTTT. Its translation is CASSAPVGGESGNTIYF.

This clone was seen just once. The chain combines TRBV7-3 with TRBJ2-5; 7 bases are a match to TRBD2. Trimming cost V 2 bases and J 0 bases; bases outside gene matches: 0. CDR3 size: 14 residues. Per germline, CDR1 SGHTA and CDR2 FQGTGA. The CDR3 DNA reads as TGTGCCAGCAGCTTACTAGCGGACCAAGAGACCCAGTACTTC. It specifies CASSLLADQETQYF.

The chain joins TRBV5-8 to TRBJ1-2; maybe TRBD1 (6 bases). V lost 0 bases, J lost 2 bases, and 11 bases lay in between. Germline V CDR1 and CDR2: SGHTS, YDEGEE. The CDR3 is 15 residues long. The CDR3 nucleotides are TGTGCCAGCAGCTTGGTAACAGGGTGGAACTATGGCTACACCTTC. Translating gives CASSLVTGWNYGYTF.

The V gene is TRBV7-9, the J gene TRBJ1-5, with a weak D call TRBD1 (6 bases). The CDR3 length is 15 residues. Deletions cut 5 bases from V and 6 bases from J, with 17 bases between. The germline CDR1 and CDR2 sequences are SEHNR and FQNEAQ (reference sequence). CDR3 DNA sequence: TGTGCCAGCAGCCCGACGGGGGGCGGGAGTCAGCCCCAGCATTTT. Translation gives CASSPTGGGSQPQHF.